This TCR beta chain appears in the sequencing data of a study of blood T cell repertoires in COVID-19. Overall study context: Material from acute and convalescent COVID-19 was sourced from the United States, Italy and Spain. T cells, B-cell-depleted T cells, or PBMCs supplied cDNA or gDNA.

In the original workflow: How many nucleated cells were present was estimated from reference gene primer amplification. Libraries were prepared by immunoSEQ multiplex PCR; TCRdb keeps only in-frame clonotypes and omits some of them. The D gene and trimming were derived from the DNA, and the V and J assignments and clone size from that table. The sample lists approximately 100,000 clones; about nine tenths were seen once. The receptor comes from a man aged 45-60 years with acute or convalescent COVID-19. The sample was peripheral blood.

DNA of the CDR3: TGCGCCAGCAGCCAAGCCCCTGGGGACAGGGTATTCAATGAGCAGTTCTTC. Translating it yields CASSQAPGDRVFNEQFF. The chain has TRBV4-3 and TRBJ2-1; 9 bases are shared with TRBD1. V lost 1 base, J lost 6 bases, and 10 bases stayed unmatched. Germline CDR1 is LGHNA and CDR2 is YSLEER. This CDR3 spans 17 amino acids.